The next 3 T cell receptor beta chains were all read from a single sample in a study of beta chain features in type 1 diabetes. No antigen has been assigned to these receptors. Study-wide findings and caveats: Type 1 diabetes patients had TCRB CDR3s that were shorter (moderately but significantly so) in all four CD4+ subsets.

Sequenced material consisted of expressed TCRB transcripts (all of the isolated RNA was reverse transcribed). Sequencing used immunoSEQ multiplex PCR; TCRdb keeps in-frame clones, though not all of them. The profile shows about 150,000 clones, over 6% of them singletons. Specimen: central memory CD4+ T cells from blood. These receptors came from a man in his late teens or twenties with type 1 diabetes.

The chain links TRBV10-3 to TRBJ1-1, with D tentatively TRBD1 (6 bases). This CDR3 has 15 amino acids. V dropped 3 bases and J dropped 4 bases, with 15 bases sitting between them. Germline V gives CDR1 ENHRY, CDR2 SYGVKD. The CDR3 DNA follows: TGTGCCATCAGTGACTTTGGGGGCTCGGCCACTGAAGCTTTCTTT. Protein product: CAISDFGGSATEAFF.

This chain uses TRBV6-6 with TRBJ2-7, with TRBD1 matching over 8 bases. CDR3 length: 14 residues. Germline loops: CDR1 MNHNY, CDR2 SVGAGI (reference sequence). J gave up 3 bases and V 10 bases, and 11 bases lay outside the gene matches. In DNA, the CDR3 is TGTGCCATCAACGACAGGGGAGAGGACTACGAGCAGTACTTC. Amino acids: CAINDRGEDYEQYF.

This clone occurred a few times. V gene TRBV4-3 combines with J gene TRBJ2-1, with 10 positions matching TRBD2. The CDR3 consists of 19 residues. V shed 4 bases, J shed 5 bases, and the junction held 17 bases outside the gene matches. Germline CDR1 LGHNA, CDR2 YSLEER. CDR3 sequence (DNA): TGCGCCAGCAGCCCGCTCGGGGCTAGCGGGGGATCTTATCACAATGAGCAGTTCTTC. Translating it yields CASSPLGASGGSYHNEQFF.